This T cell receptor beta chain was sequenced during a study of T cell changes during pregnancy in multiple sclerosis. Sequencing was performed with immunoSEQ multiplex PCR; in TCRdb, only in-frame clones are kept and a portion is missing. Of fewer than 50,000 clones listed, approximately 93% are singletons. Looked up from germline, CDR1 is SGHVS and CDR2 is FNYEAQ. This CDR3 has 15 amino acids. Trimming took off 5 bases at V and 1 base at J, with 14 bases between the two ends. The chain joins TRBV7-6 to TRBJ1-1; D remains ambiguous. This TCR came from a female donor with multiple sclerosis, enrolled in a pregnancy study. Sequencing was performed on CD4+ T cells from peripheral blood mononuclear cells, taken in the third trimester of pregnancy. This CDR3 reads CASSPYGEGNTEAFF. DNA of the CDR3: TGTGCCAGCAGCCCATACGGGGAAGGGAACACTGAAGCTTTCTTT. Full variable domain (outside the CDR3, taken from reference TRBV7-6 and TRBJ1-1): GAGVSQSPRYKVTKRGQDVALRCDPISGHVSLYWYRQALGQGPEFLTYFNYEAQQDKSGLPNDRFSAERPEGSISTLTIQRTEQRDSAMYRCASSPYGEGNTEAFFGQGTRLTVV.